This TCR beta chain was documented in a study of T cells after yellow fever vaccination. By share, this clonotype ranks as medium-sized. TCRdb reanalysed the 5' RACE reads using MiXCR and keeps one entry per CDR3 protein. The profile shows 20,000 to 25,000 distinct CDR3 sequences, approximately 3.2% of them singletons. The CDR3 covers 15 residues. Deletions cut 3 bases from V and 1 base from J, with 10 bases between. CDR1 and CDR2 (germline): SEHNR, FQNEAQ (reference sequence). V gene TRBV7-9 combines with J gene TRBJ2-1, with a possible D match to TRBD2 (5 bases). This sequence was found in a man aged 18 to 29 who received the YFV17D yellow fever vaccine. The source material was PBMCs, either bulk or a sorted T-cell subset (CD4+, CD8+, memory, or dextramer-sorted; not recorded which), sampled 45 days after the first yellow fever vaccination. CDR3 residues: CASSFRGSSYNEQFF. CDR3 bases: TGTGCCAGCAGCTTCCGGGGATCATCCTACAATGAGCAGTTCTTC.